This T cell receptor beta chain was found in a study of cytomegalovirus exposure and HLA in healthy donors. Looking at the study overall: Genotyping showed roughly 77% of about 370 donors falling in the Caucasian-associated ancestry cluster. Broader study findings: Among immune exposure information, only CMV serostatus was available.

A remark on this clone: The antigen is undetermined.

Germline assignment: CDR1 SGHRS and CDR2 YFSETQ. Trimming cost V 4 bases and J 4 bases, with 11 bases left between them. This CDR3 contains 14 residues. Researchers ran the PCR with 60 Vbeta and 13 Jbeta primers. In the study's own analysis: Later, 65 million to 90 million unique TCR beta chains were counted in an analysis, and about 12 million of them were shared. The repertoire was sequenced with immunoSEQ multiplex PCR; TCRdb's copy has only in-frame clones and lacks some. The V and J calls and the clone size are those of that table, but D and trimming were determined from the DNA. Of tens of thousands of clones in the sample, about 78% were seen once. Healthy bone marrow donors made up the donors.

The sequence was collected from a man in his forties or fifties in good health and CMV-seronegative. Specimen: PBMCs. The V and J genes are TRBV5-1 and TRBJ2-2, with no clear D. CDR3 protein: CASSHQFGTGELFF. CDR3 sequence (DNA): TGCGCCAGCAGCCACCAATTCGGCACCGGGGAGCTGTTTTTT.